Listed below are T cell receptor beta chains from one sample, sequenced in a study of cytomegalovirus exposure and HLA in healthy donors. Repertoires were generated with immunoSEQ multiplex PCR, while TCRdb's copy carries only in-frame clones and drops some. The sample shows fewer than 200,000 clones, 85% of them seen only once. The sequenced sample was PBMCs. The receptors were sampled from a man aged 18 to 30 in good health and CMV-seropositive. Each CDR3 is given with its conserved first and last residue. D genes are given only for firm matches. Only some rows state a clone size, as once, few, many or a class for expanded clones.

TRBD2	TRBV9	NA	TRBJ2-3	TGTGCCAGCAGCCCTGATCCCGGGACTAGCGGGACCCGCACAGATACGCAGTATTTT	CASSPDPGTSGTRTDTQYF
NA	TRBV28	NA	TRBJ1-5	TGTGCCAGCAGTTTCCGAGGGAGCAATCAGCCCCAGCATTTT	CASSFRGSNQPQHF
NA	TRBV29-1	NA	TRBJ2-7	TGCAGCGTTCGGGGTTCCTACGAGCAGTACTTC	CSVRGSYEQYF
NA	TRBV27	NA	TRBJ1-1	TGTGCCAGCAGTTTAAGTGCAGGCTGGAACACTGAAGCTTTCTTT	CASSLSAGWNTEAFF
NA	TRBV15	NA	TRBJ1-1	TGTGCCACCAGCAGCAGGGGCACTGAAGCTTTCTTT	CATSSRGTEAFF
TRBD1	TRBV19	once	TRBJ1-1	TGTGCCAGTAGTATGGGACAGGGCCACACTGAAGCTTTCTTT	CASSMGQGHTEAFF
NA	TRBV9	NA	TRBJ2-5	TGTGCCAGCAGCGCCGCGGGTCAGGTGATACAAGAGACCCAGTACTTC	CASSAAGQVIQETQYF
NA	TRBV11-2	NA	TRBJ2-1	TGTGCCAGCAGCTTGGTACTTGAGCAGTTCTTC	CASSLVLEQFF
NA	TRBV28	NA	TRBJ1-5	TGTGCCAGCAGACCCCAGGGGAAGGGCAATCAGCCCCAGCATTTT	CASRPQGKGNQPQHF
NA	TRBV5-1	NA	TRBJ2-7	TGCGCCAGCAGCTTGGAAGGCTACCCTAGAGAGCAGTACTTC	CASSLEGYPREQYF
NA	TRBV5-1	NA	TRBJ2-7	TGCGCCAGCAGCTTCAGCGGCCCCTACGAGCAGTACTTC	CASSFSGPYEQYF
TRBD2	TRBV19	once	TRBJ2-7	TGTGCCAGTAGTATAGGGCTAGCGGGAGGCGAGCAGTACTTC	CASSIGLAGGEQYF
TRBD1	TRBV2	once	TRBJ2-7	TGTGCCAGCAGAGTGGGAAGGGGGCTTTCCTACGAGCAGTACTTC	CASRVGRGLSYEQYF
NA	TRBV28	NA	TRBJ2-6	TGTGCCAGCAGCCCGGAGTCCGGGGCCAACGTCCTGACTTTC	CASSPESGANVLTF
TRBD1	TRBV5-1	once	TRBJ2-6	TGCGCCAGCAGCGTCCCCGGACAGGGGGCGCCGGGGGCCAACGTCCTGACTTTC	CASSVPGQGAPGANVLTF
TRBD2	TRBV7-2	NA	TRBJ2-1	TGTGCCAGCAGCCGCACTAGCGGGGGGGTCCAGCAGTTCTTC	CASSRTSGGVQQFF
NA	TRBV5-4	NA	TRBJ2-2	TGTGCCAGCAGCCCCTCGGACACCGGGGAGCTGTTTTTT	CASSPSDTGELFF
TRBD1	TRBV11-2	NA	TRBJ2-7	TGTGCCAGCATATCCCTGAAGGGGACAGGTCTATTACGCGAGCAGTACTTC	CASISLKGTGLLREQYF
NA	TRBV6-1	NA	TRBJ1-1	TGTGCCAGCAGTGCGGGATTTTTCAACACTGAAGCTTTCTTT	CASSAGFFNTEAFF
TRBD2	TRBV2	NA	TRBJ2-5	TGTGCCAGCAGTCGGACTAGCGGGCGGGCCCAAGAGACCCAGTACTTC	CASSRTSGRAQETQYF
NA	TRBV7-9	NA	TRBJ1-5	TGTGCCAGCAGCTTAACAGTGCGGCCCCAGCATTTT	CASSLTVRPQHF
NA	TRBV5-4	NA	TRBJ2-7	TGTGCCACCTGGGGCCGGGACTCTCCCTACGAGCAGTACTTC	CATWGRDSPYEQYF
TRBD2	TRBV6-1	NA	TRBJ2-5	TGTGCCAGCAGTGCCCTAGCGGGCGCGTCGGAGGGGACCCAGTACTTC	CASSALAGASEGTQYF
NA	TRBV5-1	NA	TRBJ2-1	TGCGCCAGCAGCTTGGTTTCTTCCCGAGCCAATGAGCAGTTCTTC	CASSLVSSRANEQFF
TRBD2	TRBV5-1	NA	TRBJ2-6	TGCGCCAGCAGCTTGTTATCCGGGACTAGCAACTCTGGGGCCAACGTCCTGACTTTC	CASSLLSGTSNSGANVLTF
TRBD1	TRBV5-1	NA	TRBJ1-3	TGCGCCAGCAGACAAGGACAGGGGGGAAACACCATATATTTT	CASRQGQGGNTIYF
TRBD1	TRBV7-9	NA	TRBJ2-1	TGTGCCAGCAGCGAGACAGGGTTCAATGAGCAGTTCTTC	CASSETGFNEQFF
NA	TRBV6-5	NA	TRBJ2-2	TGTGCCAGCAGTTATGCCCCGGGGAGGAGGGAGCTGTTTTTT	CASSYAPGRRELFF
NA	TRBV27	NA	TRBJ1-2	TGTGCCAGCAGTCCAACAGGGAACAACTATGGCTACACCTTC	CASSPTGNNYGYTF
TRBD1	TRBV27	once	TRBJ2-7	TGTGCCAGCGCTCCGGGACAGGGAGGGGGATCCTACGAGCAGTACTTC	CASAPGQGGGSYEQYF
NA	TRBV28	NA	TRBJ1-5	TGTGCCTCCTCCCCGCAGCAGGGCAATCAGCCCCAGCATTTT	CASSPQQGNQPQHF
TRBD1	TRBV7-3	NA	TRBJ2-3	TGTGCCAGCAGCTTAACAGGGACAGGGTCAGATACGCAGTATTTT	CASSLTGTGSDTQYF
NA	TRBV9	NA	TRBJ1-2	TGTGCCAGCAGCGTAGACGCAGGGAACTATGGCTACACCTTC	CASSVDAGNYGYTF
TRBD2	TRBV4-1	few	TRBJ2-5	TGCGCCAGCAGCCTACGACTAGCAGAGACCCAGTACTTC	CASSLRLAETQYF
TRBD2	TRBV4-1	NA	TRBJ2-7	TGCGCCAGCAGCCTCAAGTCATATTCTAGCGGGGTCTCCTACGAGCAGTACTTC	CASSLKSYSSGVSYEQYF
TRBD1	TRBV28	NA	TRBJ1-4	TGTGCCAGCAGGTGGACAGGGGGCTCGGAAAAACTGTTTTTT	CASRWTGGSEKLFF
NA	TRBV4-1	NA	TRBJ1-2	TGCGCCAGCAGCCAGGCTACAGGGTATGGCTACACCTTC	CASSQATGYGYTF
NA	TRBV7-9	NA	TRBJ1-1	TGTGCCAGCAGCTTTCAAGGCCCGAGGACTGAAGCTTTCTTT	CASSFQGPRTEAFF
TRBD2	TRBV7-8	NA	TRBJ2-7	TGTGCCAGCAGCTTAAGGACTAGCGGGTCCTACGAGCAGTACTTC	CASSLRTSGSYEQYF
NA	TRBV25-1	NA	TRBJ2-2	TGTGCCAGCAGTCCGGCAGGGGCCGGGGAGCTGTTTTTT	CASSPAGAGELFF
NA	TRBV7-2	NA	TRBJ1-2	TGTGCCAGCAGCGACTACGCGGGAAGTGGGGGCTACACCTTC	CASSDYAGSGGYTF
TRBD2	TRBV7-8	NA	TRBJ2-3	TGTGCCAGCAGCTTACTAGCGGGAGGGCCCAGAGATACGCAGTATTTT	CASSLLAGGPRDTQYF
TRBD2	TRBV2	NA	TRBJ2-5	TGTGCCAGCAGTGAAGGGGGCTCAGCTAGCGGGGCGGGGGAGACCCAGTACTTC	CASSEGGSASGAGETQYF
NA	TRBV28	NA	TRBJ2-1	TGTGCCAGCAGCGTACAGGGAAATGAGCAGTTCTTC	CASSVQGNEQFF
TRBD1	TRBV28	NA	TRBJ2-5	TGTGCCAGCAGTGACGGGACAGCAGCAAAAGAGACCCAGTACTTC	CASSDGTAAKETQYF
TRBD1	TRBV28	NA	TRBJ1-5	TGTGCCAGCACCACAGGGGGCAGCAATCAGCCCCAGCATTTT	CASTTGGSNQPQHF
NA	TRBV7-2	NA	TRBJ1-1	TGTGCCAGCAGCCCAGGGTTCATGAACACTGAAGCTTTCTTT	CASSPGFMNTEAFF
NA	TRBV6-1	NA	TRBJ1-2	TGTGCCAGCAGTGCGGGGGGGGAGACAGTGAACTATGGCTACACCTTC	CASSAGGETVNYGYTF
NA	TRBV19	NA	TRBJ2-7	TGTGCCAGTAGTATCCGACTACGCTCCTACGAGCAGTACTTC	CASSIRLRSYEQYF
NA	TRBV5-4	few	TRBJ1-6	TGTGCCAGCAGCTTAGGGGCGGATTCACCCCTCCACTTT	CASSLGADSPLHF
NA	TRBV5-6	NA	TRBJ1-1	TGTGCCAGCAGCTTCTACAGGGCTGGCACTGAAGCTTTCTTT	CASSFYRAGTEAFF
NA	TRBV14	NA	TRBJ1-3	TGTGCCAGCAGGTCTTCTTTATACTCTGGAAACACCATATATTTT	CASRSSLYSGNTIYF
TRBD1	TRBV11-3	NA	TRBJ1-2	TGTGCCAGCAGCCCGTCCGGACAGGGGGGCTACACCTTC	CASSPSGQGGYTF
NA	TRBV4-1	NA	TRBJ1-4	TGCGCCAGCAGCCAAGTGGGGGGTCCCCTCGAAGAAAAACTGTTTTTT	CASSQVGGPLEEKLFF
TRBD2	TRBV4-1	NA	TRBJ2-1	TGCGCCAGCAGCCAAGACCCCGGACTAGCGGGAGTGTTGGACAATGGGCAGTTCTTC	CASSQDPGLAGVLDNGQFF
TRBD1	TRBV5-1	NA	TRBJ1-2	TGCGCCAGCAGCGTCCGGGACAGGGACGGCTATGGCTACACCTTC	CASSVRDRDGYGYTF
TRBD1	TRBV7-2	few	TRBJ1-1	TGTGCCAGCACCCTCATGGAGGGGGCAGGAACTGAAGCTTTCTTT	CASTLMEGAGTEAFF
NA	TRBV7-9	NA	TRBJ2-7	TGTGCCAGCAGCTCAACGGGGGACGAGTACTTC	CASSSTGDEYF
NA	TRBV9	NA	TRBJ1-1	TGTGCCAGCGGGAGGGAAGGAAACACTGAAGCTTTCTTT	CASGREGNTEAFF